This T cell receptor beta chain was captured in a study of T cells in tuberculosis. Across the whole study: The T cells targeted glucose monomycolate, a mycobacterial lipid, via CD1B. This South African cohort compared adolescents with or without latent tuberculosis against adults with active tuberculosis.

Assay used: immunoSEQ multiplex PCR; TCRdb lists only in-frame clones, some missing. The table shows roughly 34,000 clones, with around 97% occurring only once. This CDR3 is 15 amino acids long. Per germline, CDR1 GTSNPN and CDR2 SVGIG (reference sequence). V gave up 1 base and J gave up 4 bases, with 14 bases separating them. This clone occurred once. The source is a donor between 5 and 29 years old with latent tuberculosis or without tuberculosis infection. This chain connects TRBV30 to TRBJ2-1; TRBD1 might be the D (5 bases). Sequenced: PBMCs. This CDR3 is CAWSEGVALYNEQFF. CDR3 nucleotides: TGTGCCTGGAGTGAAGGGGTTGCGTTATACAATGAGCAGTTCTTC.